This entry concerns a single T cell receptor beta chain. Its antigen is not identified. Measured with immunoSEQ multiplex PCR; TCRdb has only the in-frame clones, and not every one. The sample lists 20,000 to 25,000 clones, roughly three quarters occurring once. V gave up 8 bases and J gave up 1 base; unmatched junction bases: 7. CDR3 length: 16 residues. Germline loops: CDR1 SGHTA, CDR2 FQGTGA. The sample is drawn from a study of PD-1 blockade in classical Hodgkin lymphoma. Overall study context: Patients were dosed intravenously with nivolumab at 3 mg/kg every 2 weeks. Study-wide results and caveats: Complete responders started with a diversity level that resembled newly diagnosed patients at baseline. Newly diagnosed patients reportedly trailed healthy donors in baseline TCR diversity.

With no exception, relapse followed autologous stem cell transplantation in all patients, and brentuximab vedotin exposure varied. Progressive disease, partial response or complete response was each patient's best response. This sample comprised peripheral blood mononuclear cells (PBMCs), obtained at baseline. J is TRBJ2-6 and V is TRBV7-3, with 8 nucleotides matching TRBD1. The receptor comes from a human donor with classical Hodgkin lymphoma. The chain's CDR3 is CASGGQGGSGANVLTF. CDR3 nucleotides: TGTGCCAGCGGTGGACAGGGAGGTTCTGGGGCCAACGTCCTGACTTTC. Together with reference TRBV7-3 and TRBJ2-6, the CDR3 gives the full variable domain: GAGVSQTPSNKVTEKGKYVELRCDPISGHTALYWYRQSLGQGPEFLIYFQGTGAADDSGLPNDRFFAVRPEGSVSTLKIQRTERGDSAVYLCASGGQGGSGANVLTFGAGSRLTVL.